Here is one TCR beta chain with its context. The entry originates in a study of shared clonotypes between healthy human individuals. The repertoire was sequenced with immunoSEQ multiplex PCR; TCRdb's copy has only in-frame clones and lacks some. This sample has over 2 million clones, with about 95% found just once. CDR3 length: 16 residues. The V end lost 5 bases, the J end lost 6 bases, and 19 bases lay between the germline ends. Germline V gene data show CDR1 as SEHNR and CDR2 as FQNEAQ (reference sequence). CD45RO negativity and positive selection for CCR7 defined naive CD8 cells, a population that excluded terminally differentiated effector memory CD45RA+ cells.

This chain uses TRBV7-9 with TRBJ2-2; no firm D call. Sequenced material: naive CD8+ T cells sorted from blood. The TCR was taken from a man between 18 and 35 years old in good health. CDR3 in amino acids: CASSQPGPAPAGELFF. The CDR3 region has the DNA TGTGCCAGCAGCCAACCGGGCCCCGCGCCTGCCGGGGAGCTGTTTTTT.